Following are 7 T cell receptor beta chains from one sample sequenced in a study of T cells after yellow fever vaccination. TCRdb processed the 5' RACE reads anew with MiXCR; each CDR3 protein has one entry. The top ten clones hold around 33% of a sample with 150,000 to 200,000 distinct CDR3 sequences, roughly 9% of them seen once. The sample consisted of CD8+ T cells sorted from PBMCs, taken 45 days after the yellow fever booster vaccination. Receptor source: a man between 18 and 35 years old who received the YFV17D yellow fever vaccine.

The V and J genes are TRBV6-5 and TRBJ1-1; a possible D gene is TRBD1 (5 bases). Deletions cut 2 bases from V and 0 bases from J, with 7 bases between. The CDR3 is made up of 14 amino acids. CDR1 and CDR2 from the germline V gene are MNHEY and SVGAGI. CDR3 residues: CASSYGGMNTEAFF. In nucleotides, the CDR3 is TGTGCCAGCAGTTACGGGGGGATGAACACTGAAGCTTTCTTT.

This clonotype was recorded many times. In DNA form, the CDR3 reads TGCGCCAGCAGCTTAGGTCTAGGCGGGGGGGCCACTGAGCAGTTCTTC. Its translation is CASSLGLGGGATEQFF. V gene TRBV5-1 combines with J gene TRBJ2-1, with 9 nucleotides matching TRBD2. J lost 9 bases, V lost 2 bases, and 12 bases had no gene match. The germline V gene encodes CDR1 SGHRS and CDR2 YFSETQ. The CDR3 is 16 residues long.

V and J are TRBV7-9 and TRBJ1-6; TRBD1 matches at 7 bases. V shed 5 bases and J 2 bases; nucleotides not matched to a gene: 6. The CDR3 spans 16 residues. Germline loops: CDR1 SEHNR, CDR2 FQNEAQ (reference sequence). CDR3 protein: CASSGRQGAYNSPLHF. CDR3 nucleotide sequence: TGTGCCAGCAGCGGCCGACAGGGTGCCTATAATTCACCCCTCCACTTT.

This clonotype was seen just once. The V call is TRBV20-1, the J call TRBJ1-2, with D perhaps matching TRBD1 (6 bases). The CDR3 extends over 15 amino acids. The V gene lost 6 bases and the J gene lost 7 bases, with 24 bases spanning the gap. CDR1 is DFQATT, CDR2 SNEGSKA, per germline (reference sequence). For the CDR3, the DNA is TGCAGTGCGCTGGAGGTGGGGGGCGGAATTCTTGGCTACACCTTC. Translation gives CSALEVGGGILGYTF.

This clonotype has at least ten counts. This rearrangement joins TRBV7-9 to TRBJ2-1, with D unresolved. The CDR3 spans 16 residues. V was cut by 1 base and J by 0 bases, with 10 bases left in between. In germline, CDR1 is SEHNR, CDR2 FQNEAQ (reference sequence). The CDR3 sequence is CASSLEPTLSYNEQFF. The CDR3 coding sequence is TGTGCCAGCAGCTTAGAGCCCACCCTCTCCTACAATGAGCAGTTCTTC. The entire variable domain, with the rest obtained from reference TRBV7-9 and TRBJ2-1, is as follows: DTGVSQNPRHKITKRGQNVTFRCDPISEHNRLYWYRQTLGQGPEFLTYFQNEAQLEKSRLLSDRFSAERPKGSFSTLEIQRTEQGDSAMYLCASSLEPTLSYNEQFFGPGTRLTVL.

This clonotype came up a few times. V usage is TRBV7-2 and J usage is TRBJ2-3; the match to TRBD2 covers 11 bases. In germline, CDR1 is SGHTA, CDR2 FQGNSA. The CDR3 is 17 amino acids. The V segment lost 1 base and the J segment 6 bases; nucleotides outside the gene matches: 9. The CDR3 coding sequence is TGTGCCAGCAGCTTAGAGGCTAGCGGGGGGTTTAGTGATACGCAGTATTTT. As protein: CASSLEASGGFSDTQYF.

This clonotype was observed a handful of times. The rearrangement joins TRBV7-9 to TRBJ2-2, with TRBD1 matching 10 bases. Germline V gives CDR1 SEHNR, CDR2 FQNEAQ (reference sequence). Trimming took 4 bases from V and 0 from J; bases not matched to a gene: 2. This CDR3 is built from 16 residues. This CDR3 reads CASSSTGGANTGELFF. The CDR3 region has the DNA TGTGCCAGCAGCTCGACAGGGGGCGCGAACACCGGGGAGCTGTTTTTT.